The 14 T cell receptor beta chains given below trace back to one sample, sequenced in a study of cytomegalovirus exposure and HLA in healthy donors. PCR used 60 Vbeta primers and 13 Jbeta primers. TCRdb's table, derived via immunoSEQ multiplex PCR, lists solely in-frame clones and lacks some. The sample holds approximately 150,000 clones, approximately 80% seen once. The specimen was PBMCs. The receptors were sampled from a man aged 40-55 years in good health and CMV-seronegative.

The chain joins TRBV10-3 to TRBJ2-7, with unresolved D. From germline, CDR1 is ENHRY and CDR2 SYGVKD. The CDR3 loop spans 12 amino acids. Trimming pared 6 bases from V and 1 base from J, leaving 7 bases between. CDR3 DNA: TGTGCCATCAGAGTAGAATCCTACGAGCAGTACTTC. As protein: CAIRVESYEQYF.

The chain has TRBV5-1 and TRBJ2-3; 9 nucleotides line up with TRBD2. The V gene's germline CDR1 is SGHRS and CDR2 YFSETQ. The CDR3 spans 18 residues. Trimming cost V 0 bases and J 5 bases; bases outside gene matches: 13. This chain's CDR3 is CASSLVGLGGGAQDTQYF. In nucleotides, the CDR3 is TGCGCCAGCAGCTTGGTGGGGCTGGGCGGGGGGGCCCAAGATACGCAGTATTTT.

This clone was detected a few times. The rearrangement joins TRBV19 to TRBJ1-5, with a possible D match to TRBD1 (6 bases). Germline CDR1 reads LNHDA; CDR2 reads SQIVND (reference sequence). CDR3 size: 13 residues. The germline V and J ends were trimmed by 3 bases and 9 bases, with 12 bases remaining between them. The CDR3 region is CASSMGGGGPQHF. DNA for the CDR3: TGTGCCAGTAGTATGGGGGGAGGGGGGCCCCAGCATTTT.

V gene TRBV6-1 combines with J gene TRBJ1-1; D ambiguous. From germline, CDR1 is MNHNS and CDR2 SASEGT. Trimming pared 6 bases from V and 0 bases from J, leaving 8 bases between. This CDR3 comprises 13 residues. This chain's CDR3 is CASRETVNTEAFF. The DNA of the CDR3 is TGTGCCAGCAGGGAGACGGTGAACACTGAAGCTTTCTTT.

The chain couples TRBV13 to TRBJ2-7; TRBD1 aligns across 7 bases. The CDR3 covers 14 residues. V lost 3 bases and J lost 5; bases outside the gene matches: 7. Germline lookup yields CDR1 PRHDT and CDR2 FYEKMQ (reference sequence). CDR3 nucleotide sequence: TGTGCCAGCAGCTTGTGGGACAGTAACCACGAGCAGTACTTC. This encodes CASSLWDSNHEQYF.

The J gene is TRBJ1-2, the V gene TRBV12-5; tentatively, D is TRBD1 (5 bases). The CDR3 is made up of 13 amino acids. Trimming cost V 6 bases and J 3 bases, with 11 bases left between them. CDR1 is LGHNT and CDR2 is FRNRAP in the germline V gene. The CDR3 DNA follows: TGTGCTAGTGGACCCGGGACTCACTATGGCTACACCTTC. Translating gives CASGPGTHYGYTF. Complete variable domain (other parts from reference TRBV12-5 and TRBJ1-2): DARVTQTPRHKVTEMGQEVTMRCQPILGHNTVFWYRQTMMQGLELLAYFRNRAPLDDSGMPKDRFSAEMPDATLATLKIQPSEPRDSAVYFCASGPGTHYGYTFGSGTRLTVV.

In this sample, this clone turned up a few times. The CDR3, as DNA: TGTGCCAGCAGCTCGGATTCAAGGACAGGGACCTCTGGAAACACCATATATTTT. Protein product: CASSSDSRTGTSGNTIYF. The V call is TRBV13, the J call TRBJ1-3, with 8 bases fitting TRBD1. The J segment lost 0 bases and the V segment lost 4 bases, leaving 11 bases of the junction unmatched. CDR1 and CDR2 (germline): PRHDT, FYEKMQ (reference sequence). This CDR3 has 18 residues.

The chain combines TRBV11-2 with TRBJ2-1; 13 bases line up with TRBD2. Germline V gene lookup returns CDR1 SGHAT and CDR2 FQNNGV. Trimming at V came to 5 bases and at J to 3 bases, leaving 7 bases not matched to a gene. The CDR3 is 17 amino acids. CDR3 nucleotide sequence: TGTGCCAGCAGCGAAAGACTAGCGGGGGGCATCTACAATGAGCAGTTCTTC. This gives the protein CASSERLAGGIYNEQFF.

The chain recombines TRBV5-4 with TRBJ1-1; 8 bases map to TRBD1. This CDR3 has 16 residues. Germline V gene lookup returns CDR1 SGHNT and CDR2 YYREEE (reference sequence). The junction had 9 bases not matched to a gene; V was cut back by 4 bases and J by 1 base. CDR3 sequence reads: CASSIGQGERNTEAFF. CDR3 nucleotide sequence: TGTGCCAGCAGCATCGGACAGGGAGAGCGGAACACTGAAGCTTTCTTT.

The J gene is TRBJ1-5, the V gene TRBV4-3; D is undetermined. The CDR3 is 14 amino acids. V gave up 1 base and J gave up 5 bases, with 9 bases separating them. Germline V lookup: CDR1 LGHNA, CDR2 YSLEER. CDR3 in DNA: TGCGCCAGCAGCCAAGCGGCAGGTTATCAGCCCCAGCATTTT. Protein: CASSQAAGYQPQHF.

This clone was counted once. V is TRBV19 and J is TRBJ1-4; a weak D match, TRBD1 (5 bases). V dropped 1 base and J dropped 12 bases, with 9 bases sitting between them. The CDR3 consists of 12 residues. Germline CDR1 LNHDA, CDR2 SQIVND (reference sequence). CDR3 bases: TGTGCCAGTAGTATAGGGGGGGGAGAACTGTTTTTT. Translation gives CASSIGGGELFF.

The chain recombines TRBV7-6 with TRBJ1-1; TRBD1 might be the D (5 bases). This CDR3 has 13 amino acids. The V and J ends lost 5 bases and 1 base respectively, with 8 bases between them. Germline CDR1 reads SGHVS; CDR2 reads FNYEAQ. This CDR3 reads CASSPGPNTEAFF. The CDR3 bases are TGTGCCAGCAGCCCAGGGCCGAACACTGAAGCTTTCTTT.

The chain has TRBV9 and TRBJ1-3; TRBD1 matches at 7 bases. Germline V gene sequence: CDR1 SGDLS, CDR2 YYNGEE. Unmatched junction bases numbered 7, after V lost 4 bases and J lost 3 bases. The CDR3 contains 15 residues. CDR3 residues: CASSQGRGLGNTIYF. DNA of the CDR3: TGTGCCAGCAGCCAAGGAAGGGGGCTTGGAAACACCATATATTTT.

The rearrangement joins TRBV7-9 to TRBJ1-1, with D perhaps TRBD1 (6 bases). The CDR3 sequence is 16 residues long. Trimming shortened V by 5 bases and J by 5 bases, and 21 bases separated the two germline ends. In germline, CDR1 is SEHNR, CDR2 FQNEAQ (reference sequence). The CDR3 here is CASSLGFEGGGTEAFF. The CDR3 nucleotides read TGTGCCAGCAGCCTTGGCTTTGAAGGGGGGGGAACTGAAGCTTTCTTT.